This entry describes one T cell receptor beta chain. The data belong to a study of blood T cell repertoires in COVID-19. Study-wide background: Material from acute and convalescent COVID-19 was sourced from the United States, Italy and Spain. From T cells, B-cell-depleted T cells, or PBMCs came the material, which was cDNA or gDNA.

The trim removed 9 bases at V and 5 bases at J, leaving 3 bases unmatched. Germline V lookup: CDR1 MNHEY, CDR2 SMNVEV (reference sequence). The CDR3 is made up of 13 amino acids. Original methodology: By means of reference gene primer amplification, nucleated cell counts were estimated. Sequencing was performed with immunoSEQ multiplex PCR; in TCRdb, only in-frame clones are kept and a portion is missing. For V, J and clone size, that table is used; D and trimming come from the DNA. The sample lists about 78,000 clones, roughly 91% occurring once. This rearrangement joins TRBV27 to TRBJ2-2; 10 bases align to TRBD2. Material: peripheral blood. The TCR sequence derives from a woman aged 50 to 65 in a cohort sampled during active COVID-19. CDR3 residues: CASGGLATGELFF. CDR3 bases: TGTGCCAGTGGGGGACTAGCGACCGGGGAGCTGTTTTTT.